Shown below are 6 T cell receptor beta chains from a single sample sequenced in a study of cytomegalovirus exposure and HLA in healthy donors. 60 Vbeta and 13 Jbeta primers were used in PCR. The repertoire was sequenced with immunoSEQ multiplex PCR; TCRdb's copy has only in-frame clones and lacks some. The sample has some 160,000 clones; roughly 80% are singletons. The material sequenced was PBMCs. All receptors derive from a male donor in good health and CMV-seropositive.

The CDR3 DNA reads TGTGCCAGCAGTCGTTCAGGGGTTCACGAGCAGTACTTC. Its protein product is CASSRSGVHEQYF. The genes are TRBV7-9 and TRBJ2-7; weak D call: TRBD1 (6 bases). The CDR3 extends over 13 amino acids. Germline V lookup: CDR1 SEHNR, CDR2 FQNEAQ (reference sequence). Trimming shortened V by 6 bases and J by 5 bases, and 14 bases separated the two germline ends.

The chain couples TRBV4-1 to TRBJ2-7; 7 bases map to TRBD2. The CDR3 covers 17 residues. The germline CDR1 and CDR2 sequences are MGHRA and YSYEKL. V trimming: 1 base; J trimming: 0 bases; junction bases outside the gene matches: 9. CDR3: CASSQGPTGLLSYEQYF. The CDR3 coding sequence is TGCGCCAGCAGCCAAGGGCCGACGGGACTACTCTCCTACGAGCAGTACTTC.

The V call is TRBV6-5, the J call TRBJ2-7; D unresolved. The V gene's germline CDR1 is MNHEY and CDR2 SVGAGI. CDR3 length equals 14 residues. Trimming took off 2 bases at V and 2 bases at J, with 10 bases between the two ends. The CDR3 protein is CASSYGGRAYEQYF. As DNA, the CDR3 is TGTGCCAGCAGTTACGGTGGCCGGGCCTACGAGCAGTACTTC.

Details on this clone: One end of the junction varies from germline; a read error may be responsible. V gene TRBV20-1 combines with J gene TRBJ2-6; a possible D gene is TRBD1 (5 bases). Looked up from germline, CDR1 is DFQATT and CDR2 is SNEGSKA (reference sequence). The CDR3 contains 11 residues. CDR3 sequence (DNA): TGCAGTGCTCCTGGGGCCAACGGCCTGACTTTC. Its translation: CSAPGANGLTF.

Here the CDR3 DNA reads TGTGCCAGCAGTTTTATGTTGGGCAGGGCGGCCACTGAAGCTTTCTTT. Its protein product is CASSFMLGRAATEAFF. The chain uses TRBV6-5 and TRBJ1-1, with D perhaps TRBD1 (5 bases). Trimming removed 4 bases from V and 4 bases from J, with 19 bases in between. The CDR3 has 16 residues. CDR1 and CDR2 from the germline V gene are MNHEY and SVGAGI.

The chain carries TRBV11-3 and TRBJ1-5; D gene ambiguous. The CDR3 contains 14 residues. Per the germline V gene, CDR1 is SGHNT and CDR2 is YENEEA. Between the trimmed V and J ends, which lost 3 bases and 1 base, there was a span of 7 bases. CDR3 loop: CASSFLGSNQPQHF. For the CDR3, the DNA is TGTGCCAGCAGCTTTCTTGGCAGCAATCAGCCCCAGCATTTT.